This is a list of T cell receptor beta chains from one sample in a study of blood T cell repertoires in COVID-19. Using immunoSEQ multiplex PCR, the repertoire was profiled, and TCRdb retains in-frame clones only, with some absent. The sample yields about 360,000 clones, 87% seen once. The sequenced sample consisted of PBMCs or T cells enriched from blood (not recorded which). The receptors shown here come from a middle-aged man in a cohort exposed to, infected with or recovered from COVID-19 (not recorded which). The CDR3 runs from the conserved cysteine through the conserved F or W. The order of the fields is clone size, D gene, V gene, CDR3 protein. The D gene is left open where the match is weak. Clone size is given for some rows only: seen once, a few or many times, or a class if the clone is expanded.

abundance: .; d_gene: TRBD1; v_gene: TRBV5-1; CDR3aa: CASSLVTGGATSYGYTF
abundance: .; d_gene: TRBD1; v_gene: TRBV15; CDR3aa: CATSREGGTVNQPQHF
abundance: .; d_gene: TRBD1; v_gene: TRBV4-1; CDR3aa: CASSQRDRGQPQHF
abundance: .; d_gene: TRBD1; v_gene: TRBV18; CDR3aa: CASSPGQGLQETQYF
abundance: .; d_gene: .; v_gene: TRBV6-5; CDR3aa: CASSRERESSYEQYF
abundance: .; d_gene: TRBD1; v_gene: TRBV5-8; CDR3aa: CASSPLRTGETDTQYF
abundance: .; d_gene: .; v_gene: TRBV7-9; CDR3aa: CASSLPGDSGNTIYF
abundance: .; d_gene: .; v_gene: TRBV19; CDR3aa: CASRGGETQYF
abundance: .; d_gene: TRBD1; v_gene: TRBV5-1; CDR3aa: CASSLAEDRRNTEAFF
abundance: .; d_gene: TRBD2; v_gene: TRBV15; CDR3aa: CATSRDLASGIVNEQFF
abundance: .; d_gene: .; v_gene: TRBV28; CDR3aa: CASSPLGQGNLAEAFF
abundance: .; d_gene: .; v_gene: TRBV27; CDR3aa: CASSLFPGLNTEAFF
abundance: once; d_gene: .; v_gene: TRBV5-4; CDR3aa: CASSLQGMETQYF
abundance: .; d_gene: .; v_gene: TRBV6-6; CDR3aa: CASSYSGAEPNYGYTF
abundance: .; d_gene: .; v_gene: TRBV7-6; CDR3aa: CASSLLVTGSNTEAFF
abundance: .; d_gene: .; v_gene: TRBV9; CDR3aa: CASSVGGRETEAFF
abundance: .; d_gene: .; v_gene: TRBV3-1/TRBV3-2; CDR3aa: CASSLSYYEQYF
abundance: .; d_gene: TRBD1; v_gene: TRBV11-3; CDR3aa: CASSQQGGNTIYF
abundance: .; d_gene: .; v_gene: TRBV7-9; CDR3aa: CASSLAGQNTEAFF
abundance: .; d_gene: TRBD1; v_gene: TRBV7-2; CDR3aa: CASTRQGGNSNQPQHF
abundance: .; d_gene: TRBD1; v_gene: TRBV3-1/TRBV3-2; CDR3aa: CASSPPDRGFNYGYTF
abundance: .; d_gene: .; v_gene: TRBV28; CDR3aa: CASSLGAGEAFF
abundance: .; d_gene: .; v_gene: TRBV10-1; CDR3aa: CASSWNLANTDTQYF
abundance: .; d_gene: .; v_gene: TRBV5-5; CDR3aa: CASSRQEEQFF
abundance: .; d_gene: .; v_gene: TRBV1; CDR3aa: CTSNPRGGSGVPYEQYF
abundance: .; d_gene: .; v_gene: TRBV7-6; CDR3aa: CASSLFTSVTGGADTQYF
abundance: .; d_gene: TRBD1; v_gene: TRBV13; CDR3aa: CASSLQGAQYRADTQYF
abundance: few; d_gene: TRBD1; v_gene: TRBV18; CDR3aa: CASSPPGTGGTYGYTF